This T cell receptor (beta chain) came from a study of shared clonotypes between healthy human individuals. This clone was recorded once. Its cognate antigen is unknown. Germline V gives CDR1 SGHNT, CDR2 YYREEE (reference sequence). The CDR3 is made up of 15 amino acids. Trimming left V 2 bases short and J 3 bases short, with 13 bases between. Assay: immunoSEQ multiplex PCR; the TCRdb copy retains only in-frame clones and omits some. Of approximately 1.5 million clones listed, approximately 98% are singletons. Study-wide findings and caveats: Since donors were few, the genetic and exposure-history diversity represented was limited.

Negatively enriched CD4+ T cells were divided by CD45RA into naive and memory. The sequence was collected from a young man in good health. The chain couples TRBV5-4 to TRBJ2-3, with D possibly being TRBD1 (6 bases). Specimen: naive CD4+ T cells sorted from blood. Noted subset: CD45RA+ positively selected. The CDR3 nucleotides are TGTGCCAGCAGCTTAGTATTGGGGGCAACAGATACGCAGTATTTT. Its protein is CASSLVLGATDTQYF.